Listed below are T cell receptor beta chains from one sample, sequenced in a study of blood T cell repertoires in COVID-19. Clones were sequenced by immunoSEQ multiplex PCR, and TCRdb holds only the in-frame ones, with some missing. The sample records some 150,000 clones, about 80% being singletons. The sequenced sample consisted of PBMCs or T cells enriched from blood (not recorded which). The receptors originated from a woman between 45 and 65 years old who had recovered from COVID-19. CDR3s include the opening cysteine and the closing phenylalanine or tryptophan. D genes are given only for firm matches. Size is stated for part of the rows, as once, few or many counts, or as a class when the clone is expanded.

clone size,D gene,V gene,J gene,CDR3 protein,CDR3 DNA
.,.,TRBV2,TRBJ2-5,CASNNGGGEETQYF,TGTGCCAGCAACAACGGAGGGGGGGAGGAGACCCAGTACTTC
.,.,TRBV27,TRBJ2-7,CASGSGDIYEQYF,TGTGCCAGCGGGTCGGGGGATATCTACGAGCAGTACTTC
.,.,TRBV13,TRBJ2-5,CASSLESPAGQETQYF,TGTGCCAGCAGCTTAGAGAGCCCGGCCGGGCAAGAGACCCAGTACTTC
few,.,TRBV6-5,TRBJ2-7,CASSYSPGVYEQYF,TGTGCCAGCAGTTACTCGCCGGGGGTCTACGAGCAGTACTTC
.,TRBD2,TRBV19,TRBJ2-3,CASRQPGLADFTDTQYF,TGTGCCAGTAGGCAACCGGGACTAGCGGATTTCACAGATACGCAGTATTTT
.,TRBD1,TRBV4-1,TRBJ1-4,CASSLLFTGGEKLFF,TGCGCCAGCAGTCTCCTTTTCACAGGGGGCGAAAAACTGTTTTTT
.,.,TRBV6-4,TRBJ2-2,CASSLTDDTGELFF,TGTGCCAGCAGCCTAACAGACGACACCGGGGAGCTGTTTTTT
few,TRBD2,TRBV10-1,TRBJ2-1,CASSESEAGDNEQFF,TGCGCCAGCAGTGAGTCGGAAGCGGGGGACAATGAGCAGTTCTTC
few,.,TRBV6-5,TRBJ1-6,CASNPGSSYNSPLHF,TGTGCCAGCAACCCGGGGAGCTCCTATAATTCACCCCTCCACTTT
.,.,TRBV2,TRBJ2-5,CASSEAWGPQETQYF,TGTGCCAGCAGTGAAGCGTGGGGCCCGCAAGAGACCCAGTACTTC
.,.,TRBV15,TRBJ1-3,CATSRGRSSGNTIYF,TGTGCCACCAGCAGAGGACGGAGCTCTGGAAACACCATATATTTT
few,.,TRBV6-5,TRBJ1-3,CASISDLENTIYF,TGTGCCAGCATCTCCGACTTGGAGAACACCATATATTTT
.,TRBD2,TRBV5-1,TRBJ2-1,CASSLGGLAGGGDEQFF,TGCGCCAGCAGCCTGGGAGGACTAGCGGGAGGAGGTGATGAGCAGTTCTTC
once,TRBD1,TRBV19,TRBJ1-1,CASSMGTGSTEAFF,TGTGCCAGTAGTATGGGGACAGGGAGTACTGAAGCTTTCTTT
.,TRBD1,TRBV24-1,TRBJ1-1,CATSDCPGTGITEAFF,TGTGCCACCAGTGACTGTCCCGGGACAGGGATCACTGAAGCTTTCTTT
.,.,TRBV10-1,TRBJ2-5,CASSPTGGLFETQYF,TGCGCCAGCAGCCCGACAGGCGGTCTTTTCGAGACCCAGTACTTC
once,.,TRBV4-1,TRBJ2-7,CASSQDQEPYEQYF,TGCGCCAGCAGCCAAGACCAGGAACCCTACGAGCAGTACTTC
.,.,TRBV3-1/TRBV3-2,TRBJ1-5,CASSQDGGDQPQHF,TGTGCCAGCAGCCAAGACGGGGGGGATCAGCCCCAGCATTTT
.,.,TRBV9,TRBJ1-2,CASSPRGTYGYTF,TGTGCCAGCAGCCCCAGGGGCACCTATGGCTACACCTTC
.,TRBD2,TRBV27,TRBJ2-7,CASINPRGGSYEQYF,TGTGCCAGCATCAATCCCCGCGGGGGTTCCTACGAGCAGTACTTC
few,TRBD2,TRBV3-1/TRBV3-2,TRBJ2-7,CASSQDGRVEQYF,TGTGCCAGCAGCCAAGATGGGAGGGTCGAGCAGTACTTC
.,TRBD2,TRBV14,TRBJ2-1,CASSHTTLRGGTTGQFF,TGTGCCAGCAGCCACACAACTCTGCGCGGGGGAACCACAGGGCAGTTCTTC
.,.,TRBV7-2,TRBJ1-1,CASSAVRGTEAFF,TGTGCCAGCAGCGCCGTCAGGGGCACTGAAGCTTTCTTT
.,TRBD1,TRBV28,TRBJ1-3,CASSPGQGAFGNTIYF,TGTGCCAGCAGTCCGGGGCAGGGGGCTTTTGGAAACACCATATATTTT
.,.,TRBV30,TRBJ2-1,CAWSVRENNEQFF,TGTGCCTGGAGTGTAAGAGAGAACAATGAGCAGTTCTTC
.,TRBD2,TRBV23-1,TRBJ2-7,CASITTPGGLYEQYF,TGCGCCAGCATTACAACCCCGGGGGGACTTTACGAGCAGTACTTC
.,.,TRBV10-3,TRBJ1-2,CAISLGGAVNYGYTF,TGTGCCATCAGTTTGGGGGGGGCCGTTAACTATGGCTACACCTTC
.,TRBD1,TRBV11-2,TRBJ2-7,CASSLVRGQGAHEQYF,TGTGCCAGCAGCTTAGTCAGAGGACAGGGGGCCCACGAGCAGTACTTC
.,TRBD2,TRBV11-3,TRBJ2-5,CASSPGLAGEETQYF,TGTGCCAGCAGCCCGGGACTAGCGGGGGAAGAGACCCAGTACTTC
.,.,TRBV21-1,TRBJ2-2,CASSKGFRGGNNTGELFF,TGTGCCAGCAGCAAAGGCTTTAGAGGGGGAAACAACACCGGGGAGCTGTTTTTT
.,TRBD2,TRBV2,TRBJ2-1,CASRDSSGGANEQFF,TGTGCCAGCAGGGATTCTAGCGGGGGGGCGAATGAGCAGTTCTTC
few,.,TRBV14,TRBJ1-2,CASSEQPAGGYTF,TGTGCCAGCAGCGAACAACCTGCGGGGGGCTACACCTTC
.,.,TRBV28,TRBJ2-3,CASITGGASTDTQYF,TGTGCCAGCATCACCGGCGGGGCGAGCACAGATACGCAGTATTTT
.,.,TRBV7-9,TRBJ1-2,CASSRPEGKGYGYTF,TGTGCCAGCAGCCGACCAGAGGGAAAAGGCTATGGCTACACCTTC
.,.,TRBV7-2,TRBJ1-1,CASSPGGRKNTEAFF,TGTGCCAGCAGCCCAGGTGGAAGGAAGAACACTGAAGCTTTCTTT
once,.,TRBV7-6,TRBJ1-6,CASSLMGGSPLHF,TGTGCCAGCAGCTTAATGGGCGGGTCACCCCTCCACTTT
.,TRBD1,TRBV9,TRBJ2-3,CASSVVAGGVADTQYF,TGTGCCAGCAGCGTAGTCGCAGGGGGCGTAGCAGATACGCAGTATTTT
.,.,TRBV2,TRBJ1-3,CASSEFTFSGNTIYF,TGTGCCAGCAGTGAGTTCACATTCTCTGGAAACACCATATATTTT
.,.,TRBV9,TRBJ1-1,CASSVAGQGYTEAFF,TGTGCCAGCAGCGTAGCCGGGCAGGGGTACACTGAAGCTTTCTTT
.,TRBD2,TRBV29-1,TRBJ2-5,CSVDRLAGAVKTQYF,TGCAGCGTTGATCGACTAGCGGGAGCCGTGAAGACCCAGTACTTC
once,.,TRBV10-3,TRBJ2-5,CAIMAADSQETQYF,TGTGCCATCATGGCTGCCGACAGTCAAGAGACCCAGTACTTC
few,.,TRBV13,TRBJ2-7,CASSLADGEQYF,TGTGCCAGCAGCCTGGCGGATGGCGAGCAGTACTTC
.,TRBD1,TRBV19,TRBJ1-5,CASTSPGTALRQPQHF,TGTGCCAGTACCTCTCCCGGGACAGCCTTAAGGCAGCCCCAGCATTTT
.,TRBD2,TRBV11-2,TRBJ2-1,CASSRSGGAGNEQFF,TGTGCCAGCAGTCGTAGCGGGGGGGCGGGTAATGAGCAGTTCTTC
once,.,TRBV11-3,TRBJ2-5,CASSVRQEYQETQYF,TGTGCCAGCAGCGTCAGACAGGAGTACCAAGAGACCCAGTACTTC
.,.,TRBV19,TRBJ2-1,CASSIGRELSYNEQFF,TGTGCCAGTAGTATAGGGCGGGAACTCTCCTACAATGAGCAGTTCTTC
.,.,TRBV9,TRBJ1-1,CASSALTGMNTEAFF,TGTGCCAGCAGCGCCCTGACAGGTATGAACACTGAAGCTTTCTTT
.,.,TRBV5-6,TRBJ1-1,CASSLPGMNTEAFF,TGTGCCAGCAGCTTGCCGGGTATGAACACTGAAGCTTTCTTT
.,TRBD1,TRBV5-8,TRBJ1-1,CASSDRGGNTEAFF,TGTGCCAGCAGCGACAGGGGGGGGAACACTGAAGCTTTCTTT
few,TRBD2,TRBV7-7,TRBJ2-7,CASSLEASGYVSYEQYF,TGTGCCAGCAGCTTAGAGGCTAGCGGGTACGTATCCTACGAGCAGTACTTC
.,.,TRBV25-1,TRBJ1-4,CASSGSTTNEKLFF,TGTGCCAGCAGTGGCAGTACAACTAATGAAAAACTGTTTTTT
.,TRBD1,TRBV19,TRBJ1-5,CASSGQGGNQPQHF,TGTGCCAGTAGTGGCCAGGGGGGCAATCAGCCCCAGCATTTT